A selection of T cell receptor beta chains follows, all from one sample in a study of cytomegalovirus exposure and HLA in healthy donors. TCRdb's copy holds only in-frame clones and misses some; the assay was immunoSEQ multiplex PCR. The data show about 130,000 clones, more than 70% seen once. What was sequenced was PBMCs. Every receptor here comes from a man aged 30 to 45 in good health and CMV-seronegative. The CDR3 runs from the conserved cysteine through the conserved F or W. Fields, in order: D gene, V gene, clone size, J gene, CDR3 protein, CDR3 DNA. D genes are given only for firm matches. Not every row has a clone size; where given, it reads once, few, many or a size class.

>NA|TRBV2|NA|TRBJ2-1
CASSEVVYNEQFF
TGTGCCAGCAGTGAGGTAGTCTACAATGAGCAGTTCTTC
>TRBD1|TRBV6-6|NA|TRBJ2-7
CASSYVQGVSYEQYF
TGTGCCAGCAGTTACGTACAGGGGGTGTCCTACGAGCAGTACTTC
>NA|TRBV29-1|NA|TRBJ2-3
CSVVGRFTGTQYF
TGCAGCGTTGTAGGGCGCTTCACAGGTACGCAGTATTTT
>NA|TRBV10-3|NA|TRBJ1-1
CAISVGEGSTEAFF
TGTGCCATCAGTGTCGGGGAAGGCAGCACTGAAGCTTTCTTT
>TRBD1|TRBV2|NA|TRBJ2-7
CASSYRDRVGEQYF
TGTGCCAGCAGTTACCGGGACAGGGTAGGCGAGCAGTACTTC
>NA|TRBV28|NA|TRBJ2-5
CASSLSEQETQYF
TGTGCCAGCAGTTTATCGGAGCAAGAGACCCAGTACTTC
>TRBD2|TRBV10-1|NA|TRBJ2-3
CASSEFVGSGSTDTQYF
TGCGCCAGCAGTGAGTTTGTTGGTAGCGGGAGCACAGATACGCAGTATTTT
>NA|TRBV5-5|few|TRBJ2-7
CASSTTSGSSYEQYF
TGTGCCAGCAGCACCACTAGTGGAAGCTCCTACGAGCAGTACTTC
>NA|TRBV28|NA|TRBJ1-3
CASIPGGPGNTIYF
TGTGCCAGTATCCCCGGGGGGCCTGGAAACACCATATATTTT
>TRBD1|TRBV6-1|NA|TRBJ2-1
CASSDRGQGSYNEQFF
TGTGCCAGCAGTGACCGTGGACAGGGCTCTTACAATGAGCAGTTCTTC
>TRBD1|TRBV6-1|few|TRBJ1-1
CASSERDRRLEAFF
TGTGCCAGCAGTGAACGGGACAGGCGACTTGAAGCTTTCTTT
>TRBD1|TRBV6-1|NA|TRBJ1-4
CAIHGSSGGSEKLFF
TGTGCCATCCACGGCTCGTCAGGGGGTTCTGAAAAACTGTTTTTT
>NA|TRBV10-3|NA|TRBJ1-5
CAISESRGNNQPQHF
TGTGCCATCAGTGAGTCGCGGGGGAACAATCAGCCCCAGCATTTT
>TRBD1|TRBV11-3|NA|TRBJ2-7
CASSLGQEYEQYF
TGTGCCAGCAGCCTGGGACAGGAATACGAGCAGTACTTC
>NA|TRBV6-5|NA|TRBJ1-1
CASSYSNRGEAFF
TGTGCCAGCAGTTACTCGAATAGGGGTGAAGCTTTCTTT
>NA|TRBV7-9|NA|TRBJ2-2
CASSSTLNTGELFF
TGTGCCAGCAGCTCCACACTAAACACCGGGGAGCTGTTTTTT
>NA|TRBV7-3|NA|TRBJ1-1
CASSSGVEAEAFF
TGTGCCAGCAGCTCCGGGGTGGAAGCTGAAGCTTTCTTT
>NA|TRBV2|few|TRBJ1-6
CASSVGQGNSPLHF
TGTGCCAGCAGTGTGGGCCAGGGTAATTCACCCCTCCACTTT
>NA|TRBV19|NA|TRBJ1-5
CASSLQLYQPQHF
TGTGCCAGTAGTCTACAGCTTTATCAGCCCCAGCATTTT
>TRBD1|TRBV10-1|NA|TRBJ1-1
CASKNARDSSDTEAFF
TGCGCCAGCAAGAACGCCCGGGACAGCAGCGACACTGAAGCTTTCTTT
>NA|TRBV5-1|NA|TRBJ2-7
CASSVEGHLPQGQYF
TGCGCCAGCAGCGTTGAGGGACACCTACCTCAAGGGCAGTACTTC
>TRBD2|TRBV5-4|NA|TRBJ2-5
CASSLDWRGVETQYF
TGTGCCAGCAGCTTGGATTGGCGGGGGGTGGAGACCCAGTACTTC